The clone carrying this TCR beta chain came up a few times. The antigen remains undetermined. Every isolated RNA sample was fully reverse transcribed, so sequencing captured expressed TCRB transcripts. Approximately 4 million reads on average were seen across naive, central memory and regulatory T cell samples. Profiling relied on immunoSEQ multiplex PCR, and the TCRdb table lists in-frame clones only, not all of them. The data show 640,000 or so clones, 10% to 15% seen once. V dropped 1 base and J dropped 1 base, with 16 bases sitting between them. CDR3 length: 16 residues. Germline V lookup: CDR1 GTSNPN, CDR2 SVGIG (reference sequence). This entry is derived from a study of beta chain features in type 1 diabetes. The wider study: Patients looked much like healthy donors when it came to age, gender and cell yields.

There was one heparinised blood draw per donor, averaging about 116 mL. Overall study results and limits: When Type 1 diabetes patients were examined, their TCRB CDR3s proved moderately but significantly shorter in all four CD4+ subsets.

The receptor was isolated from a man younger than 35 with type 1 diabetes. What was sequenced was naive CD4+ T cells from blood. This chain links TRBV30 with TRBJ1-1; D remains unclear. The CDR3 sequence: CAWSEFIGRRNTEAFF. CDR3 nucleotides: TGTGCCTGGAGTGAATTTATCGGGCGGAGGAACACTGAAGCTTTCTTT.